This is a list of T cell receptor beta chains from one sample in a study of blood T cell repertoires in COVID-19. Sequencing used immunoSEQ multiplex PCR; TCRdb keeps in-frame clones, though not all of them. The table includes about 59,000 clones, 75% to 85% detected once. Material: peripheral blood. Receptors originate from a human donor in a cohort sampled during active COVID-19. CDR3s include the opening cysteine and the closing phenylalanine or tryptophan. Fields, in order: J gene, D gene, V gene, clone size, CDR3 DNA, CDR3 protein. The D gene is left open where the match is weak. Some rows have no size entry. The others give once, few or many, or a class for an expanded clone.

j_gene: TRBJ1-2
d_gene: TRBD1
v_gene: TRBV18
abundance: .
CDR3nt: TGTGCCAGCTCGGACAGGGATTCTAACTATGGCTACACCTTC
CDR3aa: CASSDRDSNYGYTF

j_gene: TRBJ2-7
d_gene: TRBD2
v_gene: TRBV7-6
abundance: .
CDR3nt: TGTGCCAGCAGTTCCCTAGCGGGTACCTCCTACGAGCAGTACTTC
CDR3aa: CASSSLAGTSYEQYF

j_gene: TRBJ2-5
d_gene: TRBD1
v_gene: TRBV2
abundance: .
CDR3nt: TGTGCCAGCAGTGAGGGGACAGGCCCCCGGGAGACCCAGTACTTC
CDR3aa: CASSEGTGPRETQYF

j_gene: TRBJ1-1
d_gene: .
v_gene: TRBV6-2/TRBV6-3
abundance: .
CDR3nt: TGTGCCAGCAGTTATTGGGCGAACACTGAAGCTTTCTTT
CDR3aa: CASSYWANTEAFF

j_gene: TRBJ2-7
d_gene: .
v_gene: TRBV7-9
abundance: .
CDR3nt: TGTGCCAGCAGCTCCCTCGGTTTCGCCTACGAGCAGTACTTC
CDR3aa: CASSSLGFAYEQYF

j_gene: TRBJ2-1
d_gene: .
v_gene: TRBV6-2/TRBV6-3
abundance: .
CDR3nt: TGTGCCAGCAGTTTGACAGAGTCCTACAATGAGCAGTTCTTC
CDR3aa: CASSLTESYNEQFF

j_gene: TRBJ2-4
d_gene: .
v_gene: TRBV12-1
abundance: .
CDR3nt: TGTGCCAGCAGCTTCCGGACTAGCGGGGCCATACTAGCCAAAAACATTCAGTACTTC
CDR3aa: CASSFRTSGAILAKNIQYF

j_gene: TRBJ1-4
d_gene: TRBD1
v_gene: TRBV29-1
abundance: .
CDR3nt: TGCAGCGTTGCCTCGGGACAGAGAGAAAAACTGTTTTTT
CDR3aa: CSVASGQREKLFF

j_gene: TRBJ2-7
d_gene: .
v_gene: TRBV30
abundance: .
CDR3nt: TGTGCCTGGAGTGACAGCTACGAGCAGTACTTC
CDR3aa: CAWSDSYEQYF

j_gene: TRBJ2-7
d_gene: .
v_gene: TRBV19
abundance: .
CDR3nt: TGTGCCAGTAGTATATCGTATCGGACAGACATCTACGAGCAGTACTTC
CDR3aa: CASSISYRTDIYEQYF

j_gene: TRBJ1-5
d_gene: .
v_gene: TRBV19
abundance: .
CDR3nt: TGTGCCAGTAGAACTCGGGGGGGAGGAGGCAATCAGCCCCAGCATTTT
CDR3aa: CASRTRGGGGNQPQHF

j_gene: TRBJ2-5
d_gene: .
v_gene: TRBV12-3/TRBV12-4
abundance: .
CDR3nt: TGTGCCAGCAGTACGCTAGCCTTGGAGACCCAGTACTTC
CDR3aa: CASSTLALETQYF

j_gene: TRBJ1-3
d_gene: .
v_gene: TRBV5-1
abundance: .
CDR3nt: TGCGCCAGCAGCTTCTCCCCTACGGTGGTCGGGGGCTCTGGAAACACCATATATTTT
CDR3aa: CASSFSPTVVGGSGNTIYF

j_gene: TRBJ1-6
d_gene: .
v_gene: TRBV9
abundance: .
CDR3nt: TGTGCCAGCAGTGATTCGGGAGGATTTAATTCACCCCTCCACTTT
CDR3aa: CASSDSGGFNSPLHF

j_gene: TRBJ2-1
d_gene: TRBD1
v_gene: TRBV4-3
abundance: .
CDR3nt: TGCGCCAGCAGCCAAGATCGACAGGGGCAGCAGTTCTTC
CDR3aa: CASSQDRQGQQFF

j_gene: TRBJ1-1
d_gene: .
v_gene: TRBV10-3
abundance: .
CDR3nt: TGTGCCATCGGCGGGGGGGCGAACACTGAAGCTTTCTTT
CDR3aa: CAIGGGANTEAFF

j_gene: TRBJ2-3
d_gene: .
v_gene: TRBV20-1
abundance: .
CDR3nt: TGCAGTGCTAGTTTTACCCGGCCGGGGAGCACAGATACGCAGTATTTT
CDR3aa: CSASFTRPGSTDTQYF

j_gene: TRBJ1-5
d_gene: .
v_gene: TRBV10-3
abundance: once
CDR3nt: TGTGCCATCAGTGACAGCGACAATCAGCCCCAGCATTTT
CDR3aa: CAISDSDNQPQHF

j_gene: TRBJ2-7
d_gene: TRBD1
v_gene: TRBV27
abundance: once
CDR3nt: TGTGCCAGCAGTCCCTGGACAGGGGGGATCGACGAGCAGTACTTC
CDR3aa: CASSPWTGGIDEQYF

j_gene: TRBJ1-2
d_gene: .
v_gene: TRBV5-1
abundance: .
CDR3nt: TGCGCCAGCAGCCCTAGCGGGTTAATCTATGGCTACACCTTC
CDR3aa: CASSPSGLIYGYTF

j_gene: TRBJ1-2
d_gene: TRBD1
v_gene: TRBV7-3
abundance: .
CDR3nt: TGTGCCAGCAGCCCCGCCCCATACAGGGGCCGGGGCTATGGCTACACCTTC
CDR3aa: CASSPAPYRGRGYGYTF

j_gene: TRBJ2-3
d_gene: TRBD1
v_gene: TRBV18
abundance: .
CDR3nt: TGTGCCAGTACACAGGGGGGACTCACAGATACGCAGTATTTT
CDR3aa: CASTQGGLTDTQYF

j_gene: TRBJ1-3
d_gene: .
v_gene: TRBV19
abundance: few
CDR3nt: TGTGCCAGTAGTATGGTCAGGTACTCTGGAAACACCATATATTTT
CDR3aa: CASSMVRYSGNTIYF

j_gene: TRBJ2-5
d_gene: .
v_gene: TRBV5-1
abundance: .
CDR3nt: TGCGCCAGCAGCTTTGGGGAGGAGACCCAGTACTTC
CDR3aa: CASSFGEETQYF

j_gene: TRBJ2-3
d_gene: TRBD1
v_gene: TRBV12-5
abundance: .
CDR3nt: TGTGCTAGTGGCCCCGGACAGGCAACGCAGTATTTT
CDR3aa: CASGPGQATQYF

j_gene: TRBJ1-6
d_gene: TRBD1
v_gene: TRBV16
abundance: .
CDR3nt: TGTGCCAGCAGCCGACACGACAGGGACTATAATTCACCCCTCCACTTT
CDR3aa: CASSRHDRDYNSPLHF

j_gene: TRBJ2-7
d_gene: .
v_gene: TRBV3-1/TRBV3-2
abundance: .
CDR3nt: TGTGCCAGCAGCCAAGGGGGGCTCTACGAGCAGTACTTC
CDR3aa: CASSQGGLYEQYF